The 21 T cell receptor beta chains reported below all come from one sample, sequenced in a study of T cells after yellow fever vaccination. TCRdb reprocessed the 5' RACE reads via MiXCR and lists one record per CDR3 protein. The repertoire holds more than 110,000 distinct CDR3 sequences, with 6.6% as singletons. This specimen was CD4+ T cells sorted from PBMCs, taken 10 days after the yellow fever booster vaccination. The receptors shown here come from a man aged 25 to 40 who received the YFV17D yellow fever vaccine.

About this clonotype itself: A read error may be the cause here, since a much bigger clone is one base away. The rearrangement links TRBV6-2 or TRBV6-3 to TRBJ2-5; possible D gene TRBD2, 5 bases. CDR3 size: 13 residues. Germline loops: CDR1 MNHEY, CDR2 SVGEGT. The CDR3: CASSRDLQDTQYF. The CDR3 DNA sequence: TGTGCCAGCAGTCGGGATCTCCAAGATACCCAGTACTTC.

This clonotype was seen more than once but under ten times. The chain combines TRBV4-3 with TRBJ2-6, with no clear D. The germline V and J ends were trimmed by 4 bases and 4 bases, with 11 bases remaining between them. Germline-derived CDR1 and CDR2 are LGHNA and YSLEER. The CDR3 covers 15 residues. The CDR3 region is CASSRWDFGANVLTF. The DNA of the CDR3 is TGCGCCAGCAGCCGGTGGGATTTCGGGGCCAACGTCCTGACTTTC.

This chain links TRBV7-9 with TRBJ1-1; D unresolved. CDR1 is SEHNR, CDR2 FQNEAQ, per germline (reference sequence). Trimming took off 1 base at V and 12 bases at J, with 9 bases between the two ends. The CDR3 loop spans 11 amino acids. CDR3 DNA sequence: TGTGCCAGCAGCTTAGTAGGATTAACTTTCTTT. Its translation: CASSLVGLTFF.

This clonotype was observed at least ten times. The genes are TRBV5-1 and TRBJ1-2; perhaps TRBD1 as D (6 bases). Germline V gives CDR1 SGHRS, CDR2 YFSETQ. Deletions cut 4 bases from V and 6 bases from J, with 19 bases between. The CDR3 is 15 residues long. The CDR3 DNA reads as TGCGCCAGCAGCGGAGGGGCAGGGGCGGACCATGGCTACACCTTC. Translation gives CASSGGAGADHGYTF.

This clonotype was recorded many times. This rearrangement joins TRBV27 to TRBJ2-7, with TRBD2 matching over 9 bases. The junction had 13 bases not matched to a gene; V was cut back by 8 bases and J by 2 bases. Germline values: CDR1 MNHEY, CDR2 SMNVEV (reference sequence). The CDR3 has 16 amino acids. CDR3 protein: CASRDRIAGATYEQYF. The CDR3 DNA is TGTGCCAGCCGCGATCGAATAGCGGGGGCAACCTACGAGCAGTACTTC.

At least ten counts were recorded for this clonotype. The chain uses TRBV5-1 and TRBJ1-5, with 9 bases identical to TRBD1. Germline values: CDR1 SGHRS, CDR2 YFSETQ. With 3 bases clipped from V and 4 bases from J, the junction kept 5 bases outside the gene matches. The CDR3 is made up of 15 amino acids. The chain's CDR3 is CASSSQGAPNQPQHF. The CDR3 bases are TGCGCCAGCAGCTCACAGGGGGCTCCAAATCAGCCCCAGCATTTT. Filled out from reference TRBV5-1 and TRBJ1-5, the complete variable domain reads KAGVTQTPRYLIKTRGQQVTLSCSPISGHRSVSWYQQTPGQGLQFLFEYFSETQRNKGNFPGRFSGRQFSNSRSEMNVSTLELGDSALYLCASSSQGAPNQPQHFGDGTRLSIL.

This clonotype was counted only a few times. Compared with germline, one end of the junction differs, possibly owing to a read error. The CDR3: CASSLGGWEGLSDEQYF. The CDR3 DNA reads as TGTGCCAGCAGCTTAGGGGGGTGGGAGGGCCTCTCCGACGAGCAGTACTTC. V is TRBV11-3 and J is TRBJ2-7; 7 nucleotides agree with TRBD2. Germline assignment: CDR1 SGHNT and CDR2 YENEEA. The CDR3 totals 17 residues.

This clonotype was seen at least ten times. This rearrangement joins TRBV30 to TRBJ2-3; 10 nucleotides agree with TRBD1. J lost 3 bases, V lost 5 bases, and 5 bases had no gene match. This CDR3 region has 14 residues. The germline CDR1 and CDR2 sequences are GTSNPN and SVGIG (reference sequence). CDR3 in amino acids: CAWARDRGTDTQYF. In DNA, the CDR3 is TGTGCCTGGGCCCGGGACAGGGGAACAGATACGCAGTATTTT. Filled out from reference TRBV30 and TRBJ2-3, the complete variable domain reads SQTIHQWPATLVQPVGSPLSLECTVEGTSNPNLYWYRQAAGRGLQLLFYSVGIGQISSEVPQNLSASRPQDRQFILSSKKLLLSDSGFYLCAWARDRGTDTQYFGPGTRLTVL.

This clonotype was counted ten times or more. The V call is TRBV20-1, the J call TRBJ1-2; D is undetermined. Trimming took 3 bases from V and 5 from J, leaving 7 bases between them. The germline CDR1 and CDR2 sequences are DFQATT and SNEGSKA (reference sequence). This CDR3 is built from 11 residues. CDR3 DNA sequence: TGCAGTGCTAGTCGCGATTATGGCTACACCTTC. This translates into CSASRDYGYTF.

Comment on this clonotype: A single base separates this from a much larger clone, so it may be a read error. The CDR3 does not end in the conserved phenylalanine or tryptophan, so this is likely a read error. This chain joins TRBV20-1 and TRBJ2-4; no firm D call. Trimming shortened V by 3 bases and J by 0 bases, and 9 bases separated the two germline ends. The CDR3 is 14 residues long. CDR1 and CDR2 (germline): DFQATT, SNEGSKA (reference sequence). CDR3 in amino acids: CSASSNLAKNIQYI. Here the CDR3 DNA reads TGCAGTGCTAGTAGCAACCTAGCCAAAAACATTCAGTACATC.

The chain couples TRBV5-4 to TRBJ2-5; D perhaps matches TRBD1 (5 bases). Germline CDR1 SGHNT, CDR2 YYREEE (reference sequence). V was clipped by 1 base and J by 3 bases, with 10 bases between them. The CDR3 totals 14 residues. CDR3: CASSLNQGEETQYF. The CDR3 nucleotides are TGTGCCAGCAGCTTGAATCAGGGTGAAGAGACCCAGTACTTC.

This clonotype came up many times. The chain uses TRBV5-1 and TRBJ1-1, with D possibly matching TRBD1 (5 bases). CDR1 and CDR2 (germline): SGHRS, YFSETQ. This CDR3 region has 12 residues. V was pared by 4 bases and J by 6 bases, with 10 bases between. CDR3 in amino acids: CASSPPGAEAFF. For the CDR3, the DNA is TGCGCCAGCAGCCCCCCGGGGGCTGAAGCTTTCTTT.

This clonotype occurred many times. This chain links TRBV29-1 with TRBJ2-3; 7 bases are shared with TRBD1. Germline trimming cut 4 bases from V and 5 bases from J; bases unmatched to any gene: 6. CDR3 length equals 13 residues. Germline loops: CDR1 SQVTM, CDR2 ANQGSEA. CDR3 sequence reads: CSVGETGRDTQYF. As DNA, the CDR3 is TGCAGCGTTGGGGAGACAGGGAGAGATACGCAGTATTTT.

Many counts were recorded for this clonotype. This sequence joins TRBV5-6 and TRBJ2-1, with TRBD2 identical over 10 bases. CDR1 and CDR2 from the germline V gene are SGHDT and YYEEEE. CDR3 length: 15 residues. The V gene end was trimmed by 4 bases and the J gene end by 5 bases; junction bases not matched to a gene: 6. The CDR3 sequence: CASSLLAGADNEQFF. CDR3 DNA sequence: TGTGCCAGCAGCCTCCTAGCGGGAGCGGACAATGAGCAGTTCTTC.

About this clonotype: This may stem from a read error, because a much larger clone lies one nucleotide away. CDR3 DNA sequence: TGTGCCAGCAGCTTCGTGGTTGGTGAGGGGTGCGACTATGGCTACACCTTC. Its protein is CASSFVVGEGCDYGYTF. The chain is built from TRBV11-2 and TRBJ1-2; perhaps TRBD1 as D (5 bases). Germline V gene lookup returns CDR1 SGHAT and CDR2 FQNNGV. The V and J ends lost 3 bases and 3 bases respectively, with 20 bases between them. The CDR3 length is 17 residues.

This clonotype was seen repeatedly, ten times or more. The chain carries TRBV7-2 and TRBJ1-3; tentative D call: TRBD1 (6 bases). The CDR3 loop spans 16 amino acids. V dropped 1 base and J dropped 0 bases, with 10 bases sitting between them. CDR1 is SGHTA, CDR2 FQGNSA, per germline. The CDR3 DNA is TGTGCCAGCAGCTTAGTGGGGGCAAGCTCTGGAAACACCATATATTTT. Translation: CASSLVGASSGNTIYF.

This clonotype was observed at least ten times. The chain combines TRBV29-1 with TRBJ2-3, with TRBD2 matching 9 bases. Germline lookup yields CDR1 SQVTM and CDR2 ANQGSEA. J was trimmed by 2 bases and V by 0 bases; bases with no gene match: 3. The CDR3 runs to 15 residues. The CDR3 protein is CSVEDPSGNTDTQYF. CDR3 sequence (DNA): TGCAGCGTTGAAGATCCTAGCGGGAACACAGATACGCAGTATTTT.

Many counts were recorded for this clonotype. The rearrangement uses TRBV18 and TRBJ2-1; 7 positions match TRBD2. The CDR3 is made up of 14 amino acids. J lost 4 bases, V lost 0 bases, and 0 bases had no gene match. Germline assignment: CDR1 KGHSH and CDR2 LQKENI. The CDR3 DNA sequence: TGTGCCAGCTCACCACCGGGGGGGTACAATGAGCAGTTCTTC. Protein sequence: CASSPPGGYNEQFF.

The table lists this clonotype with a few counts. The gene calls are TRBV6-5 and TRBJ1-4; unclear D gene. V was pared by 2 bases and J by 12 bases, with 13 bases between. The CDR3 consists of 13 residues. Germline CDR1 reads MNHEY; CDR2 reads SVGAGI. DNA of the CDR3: TGTGCCAGCAGTTACAGGGTAAATTCGGAACTGTTTTTT. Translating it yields CASSYRVNSELFF.

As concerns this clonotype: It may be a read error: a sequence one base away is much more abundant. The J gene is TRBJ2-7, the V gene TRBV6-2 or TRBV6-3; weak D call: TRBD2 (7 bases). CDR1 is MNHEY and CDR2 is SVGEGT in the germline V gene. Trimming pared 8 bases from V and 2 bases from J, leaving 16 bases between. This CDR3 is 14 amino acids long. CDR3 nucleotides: TGTGCCAGCGCCAGGGCCGGGGGGCCCTACGAGCAGTACTTC. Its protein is CASARAGGPYEQYF.

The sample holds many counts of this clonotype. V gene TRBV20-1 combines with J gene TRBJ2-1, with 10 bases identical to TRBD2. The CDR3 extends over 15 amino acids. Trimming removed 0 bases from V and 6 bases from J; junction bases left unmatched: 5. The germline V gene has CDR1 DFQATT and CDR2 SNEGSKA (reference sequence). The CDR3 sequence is CSARDLAGVGNEQFF. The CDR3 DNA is TGCAGTGCTAGAGATCTAGCGGGAGTGGGCAATGAGCAGTTCTTC.